The 24 T cell receptor beta chains in this list originate from one sample, sequenced in a study of blood T cell repertoires in COVID-19. The method was immunoSEQ multiplex PCR; TCRdb's version includes in-frame clones alone and lacks a portion of them. This sample has 300,000 to 400,000 clones, with 75% to 90% found just once. Sequencing used peripheral blood. These receptors were collected from an older woman with COVID-19, enrolled during active disease.

This sequence joins TRBV29-1 and TRBJ1-1; 8 bases are a match to TRBD1. Trimming took 0 bases from V and 5 from J; bases not matched to a gene: 5. This CDR3 is 14 amino acids long. CDR1 and CDR2 from the germline V gene are SQVTM and ANQGSEA. This CDR3 reads CSVEDPRGRTEAFF. DNA for the CDR3: TGCAGCGTTGAAGATCCCAGGGGGCGGACTGAAGCTTTCTTT.

This clone was recorded once. J is TRBJ1-2 and V is TRBV9; 8 positions agree with TRBD1. This CDR3 spans 13 amino acids. V shed 4 bases and J 7 bases; nucleotides not matched to a gene: 6. Germline CDR1 reads SGDLS; CDR2 reads YYNGEE. CDR3 in DNA: TGTGCCAGCAGCTTGACAGGGGCGACTGGCTACACCTTC. Protein product: CASSLTGATGYTF.

This clone has just one count. This chain links TRBV14 with TRBJ1-1, with 7 bases matching TRBD1. The germline V gene encodes CDR1 SGHDN and CDR2 FVKESK. The CDR3 runs to 17 residues. Trimming removed 8 bases from V and 0 bases from J; junction bases left unmatched: 15. In nucleotides, the CDR3 is TGTGCCAGCCTACCCTATCGAGGGGGCAACATGAACACTGAAGCTTTCTTT. Its translation is CASLPYRGGNMNTEAFF. Drawing the rest from reference TRBV14 and TRBJ1-1, the complete variable domain is EAGVTQFPSHSVIEKGQTVTLRCDPISGHDNLYWYRRVMGKEIKFLLHFVKESKQDESGMPNNRFLAERTGGTYSTLKVQPAELEDSGVYFCASLPYRGGNMNTEAFFGQGTRLTVV.

The chain employs TRBV7-2 and TRBJ1-2, with a tentative D call TRBD1 (6 bases). Trimming pared 1 base from V and 7 bases from J, leaving 13 bases between. CDR3 size: 14 residues. Per germline, CDR1 SGHTA and CDR2 FQGNSA. DNA of the CDR3: TGTGCCAGCAGCTTAGGTTCGGGACACTCTGGCTACACCTTC. This sequence encodes CASSLGSGHSGYTF. Filled out from reference TRBV7-2 and TRBJ1-2, the complete variable domain reads GAGVSQSPSNKVTEKGKDVELRCDPISGHTALYWYRQSLGQGLEFLIYFQGNSAPDKSGLPSDRFSAERTGGSVSTLTIQRTQQEDSAVYLCASSLGSGHSGYTFGSGTRLTVV.

The V gene is TRBV9, the J gene TRBJ2-1, with 10 bases that match TRBD1. The germline CDR1 and CDR2 sequences are SGDLS and YYNGEE. Trimming at V came to 3 bases and at J to 10 bases, leaving 10 bases not matched to a gene. The CDR3 runs 15 residues. The CDR3 sequence is CASSASTGGFLEQFF. The DNA for the CDR3 is TGTGCCAGCAGCGCTTCGACAGGGGGCTTTTTGGAGCAGTTCTTC.

V is TRBV15 and J is TRBJ1-2; 7 nucleotides agree with TRBD1. Unmatched junction bases numbered 11, after V lost 3 bases and J lost 4 bases. This CDR3 region has 16 residues. Germline values: CDR1 LNHNV, CDR2 YYDKDF (reference sequence). CDR3 nucleotides: TGTGCCACCAGCAGTGGATGGGGACAGAGCTTCTATGGCTACACCTTC. Protein: CATSSGWGQSFYGYTF.

The chain combines TRBV6-5 with TRBJ1-6, with D unresolved. CDR3 length equals 14 residues. Germline V gene data show CDR1 as MNHEY and CDR2 as SVGAGI. Trimming shortened V by 5 bases and J by 2 bases, and 7 bases separated the two germline ends. CDR3 residues: CASSSGPYNSPLHF. The DNA for the CDR3 is TGTGCCAGCAGTAGCGGGCCCTATAATTCACCCCTCCACTTT.

The chain couples TRBV4-2 to TRBJ2-7; TRBD1 agrees at 7 bases. CDR3 size: 14 residues. CDR1 is LGHNA, CDR2 YNFKEQ, per germline. V lost 4 bases and J lost 0; bases outside the gene matches: 3. The CDR3 sequence is CASSPDRVSYEQYF. CDR3 DNA: TGTGCCAGCAGCCCTGACAGGGTCTCCTACGAGCAGTACTTC.

The genes are TRBV3-1 (or the pseudogene TRBV3-2) and TRBJ2-5; a possible D gene is TRBD2 (6 bases). Germline loops: CDR1 LGHDT, CDR2 YNNKEL (reference sequence). There are 16 residues in the CDR3. The germline V and J ends were trimmed by 0 bases and 5 bases, with 16 bases remaining between them. The CDR3 sequence is CASSQDEGLVGETQYF. The CDR3 DNA follows: TGTGCCAGCAGCCAAGATGAGGGACTCGTAGGCGAGACCCAGTACTTC.

This chain connects TRBV4-1 to TRBJ2-7; the D is unclear. CDR3 length: 16 residues. V lost 0 bases, J lost 3 bases, and 15 bases lay in between. Germline loops: CDR1 MGHRA, CDR2 YSYEKL. The CDR3 is CASSQDELGVGYEQYF. DNA for the CDR3: TGCGCCAGCAGCCAAGATGAGTTGGGCGTCGGCTACGAGCAGTACTTC.

This sequence joins TRBV7-9 and TRBJ2-7; the match to TRBD2 covers 11 bases. Germline V lookup: CDR1 SEHNR, CDR2 FQNEAQ (reference sequence). After removal of 11 bases from V and 6 bases from J, the junction contained 9 bases not matched to a gene. CDR3 length: 13 amino acids. CDR3 in amino acids: CAVQLAGGLEQYF. The CDR3 DNA reads as TGTGCCGTCCAGCTAGCGGGGGGTCTCGAGCAGTACTTC.

The chain carries TRBV30 and TRBJ1-2; a possible D gene is TRBD1 (6 bases). This CDR3 comprises 12 residues. V dropped 4 bases and J dropped 7 bases, with 13 bases sitting between them. CDR1 is GTSNPN, CDR2 SVGIG, per germline (reference sequence). The CDR3 region has the DNA TGTGCCTGGAATCTGGGGGCAGGTGGCTACACCTTC. This translates into CAWNLGAGGYTF.

This clone was observed a few times. The rearrangement joins TRBV30 to TRBJ1-4, with unresolved D. The CDR3 is made up of 12 amino acids. Germline CDR1 and CDR2: GTSNPN and SVGIG (reference sequence). V was shortened by 4 bases and J by 7 bases, with 10 bases between the two germline ends. The CDR3 sequence is CAWIPEGEKLFF. The CDR3 DNA reads as TGTGCCTGGATCCCGGAGGGTGAAAAACTGTTTTTT. Looking up the rest from reference TRBV30 and TRBJ1-4 gives the full variable domain: SQTIHQWPATLVQPVGSPLSLECTVEGTSNPNLYWYRQAAGRGLQLLFYSVGIGQISSEVPQNLSASRPQDRQFILSSKKLLLSDSGFYLCAWIPEGEKLFFGSGTQLSVL.

The V call is TRBV20-1, the J call TRBJ1-2; D perhaps matches TRBD1 (5 bases). Trimming took 3 bases from V and 3 from J, leaving 8 bases between them. CDR3 length: 12 residues. In germline, CDR1 is DFQATT, CDR2 SNEGSKA (reference sequence). In DNA form, the CDR3 reads TGCAGTGCTAGTGGGGCGCACTATGGCTACACCTTC. It yields the protein CSASGAHYGYTF.

This clone has a handful of counts. The J gene is TRBJ1-5, the V gene TRBV13, with D uncertain. V gave up 0 bases and J gave up 4 bases, with 13 bases separating them. This CDR3 spans 16 amino acids. CDR1 is PRHDT, CDR2 FYEKMQ, per germline (reference sequence). The DNA for the CDR3 is TGTGCCAGCAGCTTAGGTGGGGAGGGAGCGAATCAGCCCCAGCATTTT. This gives the protein CASSLGGEGANQPQHF.

The CDR3 loop is CASNPTGINQPQHF. As DNA, the CDR3 is TGTGCCAGCAATCCTACAGGTATCAATCAGCCCCAGCATTTT. The chain couples TRBV6-5 to TRBJ1-5; weak D call: TRBD1 (5 bases). Germline CDR1 MNHEY, CDR2 SVGAGI. The CDR3 is 14 amino acids. The V end was cut by 7 bases, the J end by 3 bases, with 13 bases between.

In DNA form, the CDR3 reads TGTGCCAGCAGTTTCGACGTCTCGGGGCCCCAGCATTTT. Protein product: CASSFDVSGPQHF. The V call is TRBV12-3 or TRBV12-4, the J call TRBJ1-5; D not resolved. CDR3 length: 13 amino acids. V dropped 3 bases and J dropped 9 bases, with 12 bases sitting between them.

In this sample, this clone turned up once. The rearrangement links TRBV5-1 to TRBJ2-2, with 7 bases that match TRBD1. The CDR3 runs 15 residues. The junction had 6 bases not matched to a gene; V was cut back by 0 bases and J by 7 bases. Per germline, CDR1 SGHRS and CDR2 YFSETQ. This CDR3 reads CASSLEGGSGGELFF. The DNA of the CDR3 is TGCGCCAGCAGCTTGGAAGGGGGCTCGGGCGGGGAGCTGTTTTTT.

The chain is built from TRBV6-5 and TRBJ1-1; D perhaps matches TRBD1 (6 bases). Trimming took 7 bases from V and 3 from J, leaving 18 bases between them. CDR1 is MNHEY and CDR2 is SVGAGI in the germline V gene. The CDR3 extends over 15 amino acids. This CDR3 is CASKQGASYHTEAFF. The DNA for the CDR3 is TGTGCCAGCAAACAGGGTGCTTCATACCACACTGAAGCTTTCTTT.

The chain is built from TRBV11-1 and TRBJ1-5, with unresolved D. This CDR3 region has 13 residues. The germline V and J ends were trimmed by 4 bases and 6 bases, with 10 bases remaining between them. CDR1 and CDR2 (germline): SGHAT, FQDESV (reference sequence). DNA for the CDR3: TGTGCCAGCAGCTCAGAGGGAGGTCAGCCCCAGCATTTT. Residues: CASSSEGGQPQHF.

Details on this clone: Other DNA sequences of this sample code for an identical CDR3. J is TRBJ1-2 and V is TRBV6-5, with D unresolved. Germline lookup yields CDR1 MNHEY and CDR2 SVGAGI. The length of the CDR3 is 13 residues. Trimming left V 7 bases short and J 4 bases short, with 13 bases between. The CDR3 DNA follows: TGTGCCAGCATAGGCCAGGACTTCTATGGCTACACCTTC. Translation gives CASIGQDFYGYTF.

The chain is built from TRBV5-6 and TRBJ2-3; 7 nucleotides agree with TRBD2. This CDR3 has 16 residues. The ends lost 2 bases at V and 3 bases at J; junction bases unmatched: 9. Germline values: CDR1 SGHDT, CDR2 YYEEEE. This CDR3 reads CASSLSWMGGTDTQYF. The CDR3 region has the DNA TGTGCCAGCAGCTTATCTTGGATGGGAGGGACAGATACGCAGTATTTT.

J is TRBJ1-2 and V is TRBV11-3; the D is unclear. The germline V gene encodes CDR1 SGHNT and CDR2 YENEEA. V gave up 2 bases and J gave up 4 bases, with 11 bases separating them. This CDR3 is 14 amino acids long. The CDR3 reads CASSLNNTIYGYTF. The CDR3 DNA sequence: TGTGCCAGCAGCTTAAACAACACAATCTATGGCTACACCTTC.

V usage is TRBV15 and J usage is TRBJ1-1; no firm D call. CDR1 and CDR2 from the germline V gene are LNHNV and YYDKDF (reference sequence). V was trimmed by 0 bases and J by 5 bases, leaving 13 bases between them. The CDR3 spans 15 residues. Here the CDR3 DNA reads TGTGCCACCAGCAGAGAGCCGGGGAGAGGAACTGAAGCTTTCTTT. Translation gives CATSREPGRGTEAFF. Filled out from reference TRBV15 and TRBJ1-1, the complete variable domain reads DAMVIQNPRYQVTQFGKPVTLSCSQTLNHNVMYWYQQKSSQAPKLLFHYYDKDFNNEADTPDNFQSRRPNTSFCFLDIRSPGLGDTAMYLCATSREPGRGTEAFFGQGTRLTVV.